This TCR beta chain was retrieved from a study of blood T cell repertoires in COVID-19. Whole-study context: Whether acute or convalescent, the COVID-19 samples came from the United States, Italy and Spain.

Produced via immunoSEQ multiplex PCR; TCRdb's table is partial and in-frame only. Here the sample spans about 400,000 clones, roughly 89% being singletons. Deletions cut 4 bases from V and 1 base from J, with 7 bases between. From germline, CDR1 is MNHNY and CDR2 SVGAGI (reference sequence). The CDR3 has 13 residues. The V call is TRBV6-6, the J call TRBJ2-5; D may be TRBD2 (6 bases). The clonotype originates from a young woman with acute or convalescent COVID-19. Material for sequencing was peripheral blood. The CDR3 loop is CASSSGVQETQYF. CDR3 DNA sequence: TGTGCCAGCAGTTCGGGAGTCCAAGAGACCCAGTACTTC.